The T cell receptor beta chain under discussion was sequenced for a study of T cells in Graves' hyperthyroidism and ophthalmopathy (dated by TCRdb to about 2019). Study-level background: Peripheral blood was collected at initial diagnosis, before any treatment. To identify distinguishing TCR V-J signatures, a discovery cohort of 95 to 100 patients was used, comprising fewer than 45 with Graves' ophthalmopathy and 57 with stable Graves' hyperthyroidism. An independent validation cohort of 18 to 20 hyperthyroidism patients and 15 or so patients who later progressed to ophthalmopathy tested prospective prediction of ophthalmopathy. The 100 or so discovery patients were divided at random into training and test sets in a 7:3 ratio. Thyroid tissue and blood T-cell repertoires from six Graves' hyperthyroidism patients were also compared in the study. After blood sampling, hyperthyroidism patients were treated with methimazole at a starting dose of 30 mg daily, and ophthalmopathy patients were treated with high-dose intravenous methylprednisolone. The paper reports TCR Vbeta CDR3 sequencing of 140 or so peripheral blood samples: around 41 ophthalmopathy, fewer than 80 hyperthyroidism and around 17 progressor patients.

Stable Graves' hyperthyroidism was defined as no progression to ophthalmopathy during 18 months of follow-up. Hyperthyroidism patients were newly diagnosed, with disease duration under 2 months, and aged 18 to 65 years. Any patient with an uncontrolled infection, another autoimmune disease, pregnancy or lactation was excluded. Clinical symptoms, serum thyroxine and TRAb, thyroid ultrasound, and orbital computed tomography formed the basis for the diagnoses. PBMCs were isolated from about 9 ml of fresh peripheral blood by Ficoll-Paque density gradient centrifugation. Total RNA was extracted using Trizol reagent, and RNA quality was assessed on an Agilent 2100 Bioanalyzer. With respect to this clonotype: The clone's antigen remains unknown. No qualities accompany the bases; no much larger clone lies one base away.

TCR beta CDR3 regions were amplified from RNA transcripts. For the first round of RT-PCR on the TCR CDR3, the HTBI primer set was used together with the Qiagen OneStep RT-PCR kit. A second multiplex PCR round built the libraries, followed by size selection and purification. Paired-end sequencing of the libraries was performed with 100 bp reads on an Illumina HiSeq2000. The study's own analysis went as follows. SOAPnuke was used to process the raw data, throwing out any read that contained adapters or uncalled bases, had a mean Phred below 15, or lacked an exact constant-primer or identifier match. COPE v1.2.5 was used to merge high-quality paired reads, and clonotypes were defined as unique nucleotide sequences. Clonotypes were aligned to IMGT TRBV, TRBD and TRBJ reference segments using MiTCR v1.1. Analysis was restricted to V-J combinations with a frequency above 0.0001, which covered about 99% of repertoires. The TCS score was defined as F50 (clonal expansion) divided by E x V (chaos), with BLOSUM62-based TCRdist calculated between CDR3 peptides within each V-J. Welch's t-statistics and random forest reduced 450 to 600 V-J features to 10 to 15, which were used in a naive Bayes classifier (R e1071). Clones were called with MiXCR by TCRdb after fastp trimmed the public reads at Q25, and only in-frame beta chains were retained. When rows share a CDR3 protein, they turn into one entry using the most common DNA and genes. The V and J calls shown here were made by TCRdb, not taken from the authors' results. This sample comprises 400,000 to 500,000 distinct CDR3 sequences, roughly an eighth of them detected only once. The ten top clones hold roughly 4.8% of the sample.

General study outcomes and caveats: No statistical method was used to set the sample size in advance, and investigators knew the group allocation. In validation, progression to ophthalmopathy was predicted by the model with 70.59% sensitivity and just over 72% specificity, a median of roughly six months before onset. Most expanded thyroid clonotypes (frequency above 0.001) were also detected in blood, suggesting blood repertoires may reflect thyroid immune responses. In cross-validation, a model built on a 13 V-J signature told ophthalmopathy apart from stable hyperthyroidism with under 90% sensitivity and approximately 84% specificity, and in testing the same model reached 80%/75%.

Clipping removes 4 bases from V and 7 bases from J, with 10 as the unmatched junction base count. Based on the germline V gene, the CDR1 and CDR2 sequences are SGHDT and YYEEEE. The CDR3 has 14 amino acids, counting the end cysteine and phenylalanine. Of all the DNA, just the CDR3 is kept, 42 bases in frame from base 1. Input material: blood. The clonotype was recovered from a woman younger than 35 with Graves' hyperthyroidism. The V and J segments used are TRBV5-6 and TRBJ1-1; a stretch of 7 junction bases matches TRBD1. The base sequence is TGTGCCAGCAGCCTCCTGACAGGGTTGAATGAAGCTTTCTTT. This gives the protein CASSLLTGLNEAFF.